The rows below give T cell receptor beta chains drawn from one sample of a study of cytomegalovirus exposure and HLA in healthy donors. Data came from immunoSEQ multiplex PCR; TCRdb stores just in-frame clones and leaves some out. The table shows about 360,000 clones, with roughly 88% occurring only once. The specimen sequenced was PBMCs. The receptor set was obtained from a woman younger than 35 in good health and CMV-seronegative. CDR3s include the opening cysteine and the closing phenylalanine or tryptophan. A D gene is named only where the DNA matches it firmly. Only some rows state a clone size, as once, few, many or a class for expanded clones.

>TRBJ1-2|TRBD1|TRBV29-1|NA
TGCAGCGTTACCAGACAGGGAATAGTGGGCTACACCTTC
CSVTRQGIVGYTF
>TRBJ2-1|TRBD2|TRBV6-5|NA
TGTGCCAGCAGCTATAGCGCCGGGAGGAGGGGTGAGCAGTTCTTC
CASSYSAGRRGEQFF
>TRBJ1-1|NA|TRBV4-1|NA
TGCGCCAGCAGCCAAGCCCGGTGGTTCGAAGCTTTCTTT
CASSQARWFEAFF
>TRBJ2-2|NA|TRBV27|NA
TGTGCCAGCAGTTTATTTTACCCGGGACACCACACCGGGGAGCTGTTTTTT
CASSLFYPGHHTGELFF
>TRBJ2-1|TRBD2|TRBV13|NA
TGTGCCAGCAGCCTGGGACTAAATGAGCAGTTCTTC
CASSLGLNEQFF
>TRBJ1-1|NA|TRBV7-8|few
TGTGCCAGCGGAATCGGGACACTGAACACTGAAGCTTTCTTT
CASGIGTLNTEAFF
>TRBJ1-2|NA|TRBV20-1|few
TGCAGTGCCCCGGCAGGGGATGGCTACACCTTC
CSAPAGDGYTF
>TRBJ1-1|NA|TRBV6-5|NA
TGTGCCAGCAGCCAAGACAGAACCAACACTGAAGCTTTCTTT
CASSQDRTNTEAFF
>TRBJ2-1|TRBD1|TRBV4-1|NA
TGCGCCAGCAGCCAATGGTATGGGACAGGGGCCAATGAGCAGTTCTTC
CASSQWYGTGANEQFF
>TRBJ2-7|TRBD1|TRBV6-5|NA
TGTGCCAGCAGTTACTCGCAGGGGGCTTACGAGCAGTACTTC
CASSYSQGAYEQYF
>TRBJ2-1|NA|TRBV6-4|NA
TGTGCCAGCAGTGACTCGATCGGTTCCTACAATGAGCAGTTCTTC
CASSDSIGSYNEQFF
>TRBJ1-2|NA|TRBV5-1|NA
TGCGCCAGCAGCTTGGCTTCCAGGAACGGCTACACCTTC
CASSLASRNGYTF
>TRBJ2-2|TRBD2|TRBV30|NA
TGTGCCTGGAGTGTAAGGGGCGGGAGGGCCGGCACCGGGGAGCTGTTTTTT
CAWSVRGGRAGTGELFF
>TRBJ1-2|TRBD1|TRBV11-2|few
TGTGCCAGCAGCTTAGGGACAGGTGGCTACACCTTC
CASSLGTGGYTF
>TRBJ1-1|TRBD1|TRBV11-2|NA
TGTGCCAGCAGCGTAGAACTTCCGGGACAGATAAGCTTGGGCACTGAAGCTTTCTTT
CASSVELPGQISLGTEAFF
>TRBJ2-7|NA|TRBV7-2|NA
TGTGCCAGCAGCTTTGCGGGGTCCGAGCAGTACTTC
CASSFAGSEQYF
>TRBJ1-2|NA|TRBV4-2|NA
TGTGCCAGCAGCCAAGGGGCACAGGGAGGGAACTATGGCTACACCTTC
CASSQGAQGGNYGYTF
>TRBJ2-6|TRBD1|TRBV9|NA
TGTGCCAGCAGCTCCGGGACAGGGGCGGTCATATCTGGGGCCAACGTCCTGACTTTC
CASSSGTGAVISGANVLTF
>TRBJ2-3|TRBD1|TRBV6-6|NA
TGTGCCAGCAGTTACGGACAGGGGAACACAGATACGCAGTATTTT
CASSYGQGNTDTQYF
>TRBJ1-6|NA|TRBV4-2|NA
TGTGCCAGCAGCCACAGGGAGGGTAATTCACCCCTCCACTTT
CASSHREGNSPLHF
>TRBJ2-3|TRBD1|TRBV7-8|NA
TGTGCCAGCAGCTTAGGGACAGGCCTCACAGATACGCAGTATTTT
CASSLGTGLTDTQYF
>TRBJ2-1|NA|TRBV27|NA
TGTGCCAGCAGCTCCGGGACAAACTATGAGCAGTTCTTC
CASSSGTNYEQFF
>TRBJ2-7|NA|TRBV28|NA
TGTGCCAGCAGTTTCGGGGGAGGCTACGAGCAGTACTTC
CASSFGGGYEQYF
>TRBJ2-2|NA|TRBV9|NA
TGTGCCAGCAGCGTACAGGGTCCAGGGGAGCTGTTTTTT
CASSVQGPGELFF
>TRBJ1-1|NA|TRBV28|NA
TGTGCCAGCAGACCCCCCAGGGGATCGAACACTGAAGCTTTCTTT
CASRPPRGSNTEAFF
>TRBJ2-1|NA|TRBV9|few
TGTGCCAGCAGCGCAGGCTATGAGCAGTTCTTC
CASSAGYEQFF
>TRBJ2-1|TRBD2|TRBV11-3|NA
TGTGCCAGCAGCCCAGGGACTAGCGGGAGAGGAACCTACAATGAGCAGTTCTTC
CASSPGTSGRGTYNEQFF
>TRBJ2-7|NA|TRBV10-2|few
TGCGCCAGCAAAGGGGGTACCTACGAGCAGTACTTC
CASKGGTYEQYF
>TRBJ1-2|TRBD1|TRBV4-1|NA
TGCGCCAGCAGCCAAGGGGGACAGGGGTTGTATGGCTACACCTTC
CASSQGGQGLYGYTF
>TRBJ2-1|NA|TRBV10-2|NA
TGCGCCAGCAGTGCCCGGGGATGGAGCTCCTACAATGAGCAGTTCTTC
CASSARGWSSYNEQFF
>TRBJ2-7|NA|TRBV7-8|once
TGTGCCAGCAGCTTCACCAGGGAACTTCTTCACGAGCAGTACTTC
CASSFTRELLHEQYF
>TRBJ2-3|TRBD2|TRBV5-4|NA
TGTGCCAGCAGCTTGGCGGAGCGGGGGAACACAGATACGCAGTATTTT
CASSLAERGNTDTQYF
>TRBJ2-3|NA|TRBV5-1|NA
TGCGCCAGCAGCCGAGGGGGGGCCTCTAGCACAGATACGCAGTATTTT
CASSRGGASSTDTQYF